This T cell receptor beta chain was recovered during a study of T cells after yellow fever vaccination. Study context: Some fractions had low cell numbers, and these were prepared with SMART-Seq v4 Ultra Low Input.

Regarding the study as a whole: The study re-detected most primary-vaccination clones after the booster (around 96% CD4, 88% CD8). Weaker overall was a secondary response that nonetheless peaked faster, on day 5 versus 15. Although most clonotypes did not, a small share appeared in both CD4 and CD8 compartments.

This clonotype was recorded many times. Antigen: not known. The CDR3 is 15 residues long. Germline assignment: CDR1 LGHNA and CDR2 YSLEER. Trimming pared 0 bases from V and 7 bases from J, leaving 12 bases between. MiXCR, applied by TCRdb to the 5' RACE reads, yields one record per CDR3 protein. The repertoire includes 170,000 or so distinct CDR3 sequences, 6.2% of them detected once, and about 2.8% sits in the top ten. V is TRBV4-3 and J is TRBJ1-4; possibly TRBD1 for D (5 bases). The receptor was derived from a young man who received the YFV17D yellow fever vaccine. This specimen consisted of CD4+ T cells sorted from PBMCs, obtained on the day of the first yellow fever vaccination. The CDR3 is CASSQDQGRGEKLFF. The CDR3 DNA is TGCGCCAGCAGCCAAGATCAGGGACGCGGTGAAAAACTGTTTTTT.